This TCR beta chain was sequenced for a study of blood T cells in healthy people across ages. The CDR3 spans 12 residues. Germline V CDR1 and CDR2: SGHTA, FQGNSA. The ends were cut back, 1 base at V and 6 bases at J, with 6 bases in the middle. Combining a sample-barcoded 5' primer with a J-beta primer mix, a second PCR ran for roughly 7 to 12 cycles. One entry per CDR3 protein, called by TCRdb with MiXCR from the 5' RACE reads. The sample yields around 620,000 distinct CDR3 sequences, 25% to 30% seen once. This chain uses TRBV7-2 with TRBJ1-2, with D hard to call. The receptor was derived from a woman between 65 and 79 years old in good health. Sequencing was carried out using blood. CDR3 region: CASSLDGHGYTF. The CDR3, as DNA: TGTGCCAGCAGCTTAGACGGTCATGGCTACACCTTC. Using reference TRBV7-2 and TRBJ1-2 for the parts outside the CDR3, the full variable domain is GAGVSQSPSNKVTEKGKDVELRCDPISGHTALYWYRQSLGQGLEFLIYFQGNSAPDKSGLPSDRFSAERTGGSVSTLTIQRTQQEDSAVYLCASSLDGHGYTFGSGTRLTVV.